This entry describes one T cell receptor beta chain. The CDR3 has 19 amino acids. V was pared by 5 bases and J by 3 bases, with 15 bases of the junction left unmatched. Germline-derived CDR1 and CDR2 are SGHNT and YENEEA. The data were produced by immunoSEQ multiplex PCR, yet TCRdb's version contains in-frame clones alone and is incomplete. The sample records about 4,800 clones, approximately 70% being singletons. This record belongs to a study of ipilimumab plus nivolumab after autologous stem cell transplantation. The clonotype comes from a male donor with multiple myeloma. Source: PBMCs, taken in a trial of ipilimumab plus nivolumab as post-transplant consolidation. The chain is built from TRBV11-3 and TRBJ1-4, with 10 bases that match TRBD1. CDR3 protein: CASSNPHRDRGRANEKLFF. The CDR3 region has the DNA TGTGCCAGCAGCAACCCTCACCGGGACAGGGGTAGGGCTAATGAAAAACTGTTTTTT.